This T cell receptor beta chain originates from a study of radiotherapy plus CTLA-4 blockade in lung cancer. In the study overall: Patients showed objective responses in 15% to 20% of cases and disease control in under 35%. Study observations and caveats: Early shifts in blood T cell clones, with interferon-beta, reportedly predicted response best. TCR clones originating in tumors grew in number in blood after radiotherapy plus ipilimumab.

Germline V gene sequence: CDR1 SNHLY, CDR2 FYNNEI. The junction had 7 bases not matched to a gene; V was cut back by 5 bases and J by 15 bases. The CDR3 length is 12 residues. Assay used: immunoSEQ multiplex PCR; TCRdb lists only in-frame clones, some missing. Of 12,000 or so clones in the sample, around 80% were seen once. Each patient with chemo-refractory metastatic non-small-cell lung cancer was treated with focal radiation plus CTLA-4 blockade using ipilimumab. On this clone: Its antigen is undetermined.

The sequenced sample was peripheral blood, obtained from a patient treated with radiotherapy plus ipilimumab. The sequence was collected from a human donor with non-small cell lung cancer that progressed on radiotherapy plus ipilimumab. This chain joins TRBV2 and TRBJ2-3; 11 positions agree with TRBD2. The CDR3 nucleotides read TGTGCCAGCAGTAATAGCGGGGGGGCCAGTTATTTT. This gives the protein CASSNSGGASYF.